A selection of T cell receptor beta chains follows, all from one sample in a study of blood T cell repertoires in COVID-19. The protocol was immunoSEQ multiplex PCR, while the TCRdb copy is restricted to in-frame clones and leaves out a portion. The data show over 200,000 clones, with around nine tenths seen just once and around 2.9% held by the top ten. The sample was peripheral blood. Source of these receptors: a woman in her sixties with acute or convalescent COVID-19. Both conserved end residues are part of each CDR3. A D gene is named only where the DNA matches it firmly. Some rows mark clone size as missing; the rest say once, few, many or name a class of expanded clone.

>TRBD1|TRBV6-5|NA|TRBJ1-6
CASSLDRGNSPLHF
TGTGCCAGCAGCCTGGACAGGGGCAATTCACCCCTCCACTTT
>TRBD2|TRBV7-7|NA|TRBJ2-5
CASSRLAGGGETQYF
TGTGCCAGCAGCCGACTAGCGGGAGGGGGGGAGACCCAGTACTTC
>NA|TRBV9|NA|TRBJ2-3
CASSVTSSTDTQYF
TGTGCCAGCAGCGTCACTAGCAGCACAGATACGCAGTATTTT
>TRBD1|TRBV12-5|NA|TRBJ1-5
CASGSGQGGIYSNQPQHF
TGTGCTAGTGGTTCGGGACAGGGGGGGATTTATAGCAATCAGCCCCAGCATTTT
>TRBD1|TRBV18|NA|TRBJ2-7
CASSPDRSYEQYF
TGTGCCAGCTCACCGGACAGGTCCTACGAGCAGTACTTC
>NA|TRBV5-1|NA|TRBJ1-1
CASSLAGGGTEAFF
TGCGCCAGCAGCTTGGCGGGCGGAGGCACTGAAGCTTTCTTT
>NA|TRBV4-2|once|TRBJ2-5
CASSQSGWETQYF
TGTGCCAGCAGCCAATCAGGGTGGGAGACCCAGTACTTC
>NA|TRBV19|NA|TRBJ2-5
CASPEARAPKTQYF
TGTGCCAGTCCCGAAGCGAGGGCTCCAAAGACCCAGTACTTC
>NA|TRBV6-5|NA|TRBJ1-1
CASSYRGAEAFF
TGTGCCAGCAGTTACCGGGGAGCTGAAGCTTTCTTT
>TRBD2|TRBV11-2|NA|TRBJ2-5
CASSPGSGGYQETQYF
TGTGCCAGCAGCCCGGGGAGCGGGGGATACCAAGAGACCCAGTACTTC
>NA|TRBV6-1|NA|TRBJ1-6
CASSERWRSPLHF
TGTGCCAGCAGTGAAAGATGGAGGTCACCCCTCCACTTT
>TRBD1|TRBV5-4|NA|TRBJ1-1
CASSPNRGQTEAFF
TGTGCCAGCAGCCCAAACAGGGGGCAAACTGAAGCTTTCTTT
>NA|TRBV19|NA|TRBJ1-1
CASSIPQGGSVEAFF
TGTGCCAGTAGTATCCCGCAGGGAGGGAGCGTGGAAGCTTTCTTT
>TRBD1|TRBV19|NA|TRBJ2-5
CASSGQGQETQYF
TGTGCCAGTAGTGGACAGGGTCAAGAGACCCAGTACTTC
>NA|TRBV5-1|NA|TRBJ1-1
CASNPTGTNTEAFF
TGCGCCAGCAACCCTACAGGTACCAACACTGAAGCTTTCTTT
>NA|TRBV5-5|NA|TRBJ2-5
CASSLMTSSKGETQYF
TGTGCCAGCAGCTTAATGACTTCTTCTAAGGGGGAGACCCAGTACTTC
>NA|TRBV6-1|NA|TRBJ1-5
CASSEGAGWNSNQPQHF
TGTGCCAGCAGTGAAGGGGCAGGGTGGAATAGCAATCAGCCCCAGCATTTT
>NA|TRBV6-4|NA|TRBJ2-2
CASMEATGTGELFF
TGTGCCAGCATGGAGGCAACGGGCACCGGGGAGCTGTTTTTT
>TRBD1|TRBV5-8|NA|TRBJ2-7
CASSLGTGTGDPREQYF
TGTGCCAGCAGCTTGGGTACCGGGACAGGGGACCCGCGCGAGCAGTACTTC
>TRBD2|TRBV5-6|NA|TRBJ2-2
CASSHPGGVRTGELFF
TGTGCCAGCAGCCACCCCGGGGGGGTGAGGACCGGGGAGCTGTTTTTT
>NA|TRBV5-1|NA|TRBJ2-3
CASSLDAELRADTQYF
TGCGCCAGCAGCTTGGACGCAGAACTGAGGGCAGATACGCAGTATTTT
>NA|TRBV7-9|NA|TRBJ1-2
CASSLGTNYGYTF
TGTGCCAGCAGCTTAGGCACAAACTATGGCTACACCTTC
>TRBD1|TRBV2|NA|TRBJ2-2
CASSNYPGQSTGELFF
TGTGCCAGCAGTAACTATCCGGGACAGAGCACCGGGGAGCTGTTTTTT
>NA|TRBV5-1|NA|TRBJ2-5
CASSSQETQYF
TGCGCCAGCAGCTCTCAAGAGACCCAGTACTTC
>TRBD1|TRBV6-5|NA|TRBJ1-6
CASSRTQGAWPLHF
TGTGCCAGCAGTCGAACACAGGGGGCATGGCCCCTCCACTTT
>NA|TRBV5-1|once|TRBJ1-2
CASSPSNTYGYTF
TGCGCCAGCAGCCCTTCCAACACCTATGGCTACACCTTC
>NA|TRBV20-1|NA|TRBJ1-1
CSAIWTAESLF
TGCAGTGCTATCTGGACAGCTGAAAGTCTCTTT
>NA|TRBV7-2|NA|TRBJ1-5
CASSFSGVEQPQHF
TGTGCCAGCAGCTTCTCCGGGGTTGAGCAGCCCCAGCATTTT
>TRBD1|TRBV7-2|NA|TRBJ2-4
CASSRGDRLIAKNIQYF
TGTGCCAGCAGCAGAGGGGACAGACTTATAGCCAAAAACATTCAGTACTTC
>TRBD2|TRBV7-8|NA|TRBJ2-7
CASSLGGRAYEQYF
TGTGCCAGCAGCTTAGGGGGGAGGGCTTACGAGCAGTACTTC
>TRBD2|TRBV11-2|NA|TRBJ2-1
CASSQFHPLAGSYNEQFF
TGTGCCAGCAGCCAATTTCACCCCCTAGCGGGGTCCTACAATGAGCAGTTCTTC
>NA|TRBV6-1|NA|TRBJ1-5
CASSEGGGTNQPQHF
TGTGCCAGCAGTGAAGGGGGGGGGACTAATCAGCCCCAGCATTTT
>NA|TRBV23-1|NA|TRBJ1-3
CASNPGESGNTIYF
TGCGCCAGCAATCCAGGGGAATCTGGAAACACCATATATTTT
>TRBD2|TRBV5-4|NA|TRBJ2-7
CASSPGLAEYEQYF
TGTGCCAGCAGCCCCGGACTAGCAGAATACGAGCAGTACTTC
>NA|TRBV28|NA|TRBJ1-2
CASTGSINYGYTF
TGTGCCAGCACTGGGAGTATTAACTATGGCTACACCTTC
>NA|TRBV15|NA|TRBJ2-5
CATSRDYGGQETQYF
TGTGCCACCAGCAGAGATTATGGAGGGCAAGAGACCCAGTACTTC
>TRBD1|TRBV6-5|few|TRBJ1-2
CATLIPGGFGYTF
TGTGCCACCCTCATCCCAGGGGGCTTTGGCTACACCTTC
>NA|TRBV29-1|NA|TRBJ2-7
CSATGVYEQYF
TGCAGCGCGACAGGCGTTTACGAGCAGTACTTC
>NA|TRBV11-3|NA|TRBJ1-3
CASSLGGSSGNTIYF
TGTGCCAGCAGCTTAGGAGGTAGCTCTGGAAACACCATATATTTT
>NA|TRBV5-1|NA|TRBJ2-5
CASSLPNLTTRHNRGWETQYF
TGCGCCAGCAGCTTACCTAACTTAACCACGAGGCACAATCGGGGGTGGGAGACCCAGTACTTC
>TRBD2|TRBV3-1/TRBV3-2|NA|TRBJ2-3
CASSQGLAWTTDTQYF
TGTGCCAGCAGCCAAGGACTAGCGTGGACCACAGATACGCAGTATTTT
>TRBD1|TRBV19|NA|TRBJ1-1
CASSSTGRNTEAFF
TGTGCCAGTAGTTCGACAGGGCGCAACACTGAAGCTTTCTTT